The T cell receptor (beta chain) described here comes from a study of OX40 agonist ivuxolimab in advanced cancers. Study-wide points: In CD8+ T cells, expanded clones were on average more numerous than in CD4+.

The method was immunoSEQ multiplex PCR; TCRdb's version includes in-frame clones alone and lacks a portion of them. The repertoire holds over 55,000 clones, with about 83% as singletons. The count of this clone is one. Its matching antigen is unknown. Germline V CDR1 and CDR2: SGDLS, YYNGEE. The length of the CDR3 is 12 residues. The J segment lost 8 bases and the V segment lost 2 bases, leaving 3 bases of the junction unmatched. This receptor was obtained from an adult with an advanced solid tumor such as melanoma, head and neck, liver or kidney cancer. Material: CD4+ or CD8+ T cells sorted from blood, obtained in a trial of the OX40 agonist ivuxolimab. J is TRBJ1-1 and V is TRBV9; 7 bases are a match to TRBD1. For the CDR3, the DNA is TGTGCCAGCAGCGTGCGGGACAGCGAAGCTTTCTTT. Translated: CASSVRDSEAFF.